The rows below give T cell receptor beta chains drawn from one sample of a study of T cell responses to AZD1222 COVID-19 vaccine. Profiled with immunoSEQ multiplex PCR; TCRdb holds only in-frame clones, not every one. The sample contains about 210,000 clones, roughly 94% of which appear only once. The sequencing here drew on peripheral blood, taken 28 days after the second dose of the MenACWY control vaccine. These receptors came from an adult who received the MenACWY meningococcal vaccine as a control. Both conserved end residues are part of each CDR3. Each record gives: J gene, D gene, V gene, clone size, CDR3 DNA, CDR3 protein. The D gene is left open where the match is weak. A row's size may be missing; if present it is once, few, many or a size class.

J gene: TRBJ2-2
D gene: TRBD2
V gene: TRBV9
clone size: -
CDR3 DNA: TGTGCCAGCAGCGTAGGGCTAGCGGGAGAGGCCGGGGAGCTGTTTTTT
CDR3 protein: CASSVGLAGEAGELFF

J gene: TRBJ1-4
D gene: TRBD1
V gene: TRBV7-9
clone size: -
CDR3 DNA: TGTGCCAGCAGCTTACCCCAAACAGGGGATAATGAAAAACTGTTTTTT
CDR3 protein: CASSLPQTGDNEKLFF

J gene: TRBJ1-1
D gene: -
V gene: TRBV15
clone size: -
CDR3 DNA: TGTGCCACCAGCAGAGGGACAGATCCGAACACTGAAGCTTTCTTT
CDR3 protein: CATSRGTDPNTEAFF

J gene: TRBJ2-5
D gene: TRBD1
V gene: TRBV27
clone size: -
CDR3 DNA: TGTGCCAGCAGTTGGGCGGGACAGGGAGAGACCCAGTACTTC
CDR3 protein: CASSWAGQGETQYF

J gene: TRBJ1-2
D gene: -
V gene: TRBV6-5
clone size: -
CDR3 DNA: TGTGCCAGCAGTTACGACAGGCAGTATGGCTACACCTTC
CDR3 protein: CASSYDRQYGYTF

J gene: TRBJ2-1
D gene: TRBD2
V gene: TRBV9
clone size: -
CDR3 DNA: TGTGCCAGCAGCGTAGGAACGGGAGGCCATGAGCAGTTCTTC
CDR3 protein: CASSVGTGGHEQFF

J gene: TRBJ2-7
D gene: TRBD1
V gene: TRBV14
clone size: -
CDR3 DNA: TGTGCCAGCAGCCAAATGGGGACAGGGATCTACGAGCAGTACTTC
CDR3 protein: CASSQMGTGIYEQYF

J gene: TRBJ2-7
D gene: -
V gene: TRBV5-3
clone size: -
CDR3 DNA: TGTGCCAGAAGCCCTTCGATCCTAGCCGACTCCTACGAGCAGTACTTC
CDR3 protein: CARSPSILADSYEQYF

J gene: TRBJ1-6
D gene: TRBD1
V gene: TRBV12-3/TRBV12-4
clone size: -
CDR3 DNA: TGTGCCAGCAGTTTGGACAGGGACTCACCCCTCCACTTT
CDR3 protein: CASSLDRDSPLHF

J gene: TRBJ1-1
D gene: -
V gene: TRBV27
clone size: -
CDR3 DNA: TGTGCCAGCAGTTTAGAGGTGAACACTGAAGCTTTCTTT
CDR3 protein: CASSLEVNTEAFF

J gene: TRBJ2-1
D gene: -
V gene: TRBV7-9
clone size: -
CDR3 DNA: TGTGCCAGCAGCACCTCTGGAGGCTCCTACAATGAGCAGTTCTTC
CDR3 protein: CASSTSGGSYNEQFF

J gene: TRBJ2-7
D gene: TRBD1
V gene: TRBV4-1
clone size: -
CDR3 DNA: TGCGCCAGCAGCCCGACCGAGACAGGGGGCGAATCAACCTACGAGCAGTACTTC
CDR3 protein: CASSPTETGGESTYEQYF

J gene: TRBJ2-3
D gene: -
V gene: TRBV19
clone size: few
CDR3 DNA: TGTGCCAGTAGCTTCACAGATACGCAGTATTTT
CDR3 protein: CASSFTDTQYF

J gene: TRBJ2-1
D gene: TRBD2
V gene: TRBV12-5
clone size: -
CDR3 DNA: TGTGCTTCGGGGGGGCTTTACAATGAGCAGTTCTTC
CDR3 protein: CASGGLYNEQFF

J gene: TRBJ2-7
D gene: TRBD1
V gene: TRBV5-1
clone size: -
CDR3 DNA: TGCGCCAGCAGCTTGCCCCGGACAGGGGGCGAGCAGTACTTC
CDR3 protein: CASSLPRTGGEQYF

J gene: TRBJ2-7
D gene: TRBD1
V gene: TRBV19
clone size: -
CDR3 DNA: TGTGCCACAACCTCAGTTGGGACAGTCTACGAGCAGTACTTC
CDR3 protein: CATTSVGTVYEQYF

J gene: TRBJ2-1
D gene: TRBD2
V gene: TRBV30
clone size: once
CDR3 DNA: TGTGCCTGGAACGATGCACTACTAGCGGGAGGGCCCTTCTCCTACAATGAGCAGTTCTTC
CDR3 protein: CAWNDALLAGGPFSYNEQFF

J gene: TRBJ1-6
D gene: -
V gene: TRBV30
clone size: -
CDR3 DNA: TGTGCCTGGGATCAAGTCAATTCACCCCTCCACTTT
CDR3 protein: CAWDQVNSPLHF

J gene: TRBJ2-1
D gene: TRBD2
V gene: TRBV7-3
clone size: -
CDR3 DNA: TGTGCCAGCAGCCCGGGCAGCGGGGTGTACAATGAGCAGTTCTTC
CDR3 protein: CASSPGSGVYNEQFF

J gene: TRBJ1-2
D gene: -
V gene: TRBV30
clone size: -
CDR3 DNA: TGTGCCTGGAGTAGGACAGCTAACTATGGCTACACCTTC
CDR3 protein: CAWSRTANYGYTF

J gene: TRBJ1-1
D gene: TRBD1
V gene: TRBV19
clone size: -
CDR3 DNA: TGTGCCAGTAGTACAGACAGGGAAAAGAACACTGAAGCTTTCTTT
CDR3 protein: CASSTDREKNTEAFF

J gene: TRBJ1-2
D gene: -
V gene: TRBV4-3
clone size: -
CDR3 DNA: TGCGCCAGCAGCCCCCGACCTAGGGACGCTAACTATGGCTACACCTTC
CDR3 protein: CASSPRPRDANYGYTF

J gene: TRBJ1-3
D gene: -
V gene: TRBV19
clone size: -
CDR3 DNA: TGTGCCAGTAGTGCGCCGGGTCAATGGAACACCATATATTTT
CDR3 protein: CASSAPGQWNTIYF

J gene: TRBJ1-1
D gene: -
V gene: TRBV7-2
clone size: -
CDR3 DNA: TGTGCCAGCAGCTTAGCCGCCACTTCGAACACTGAAGCTTTCTTT
CDR3 protein: CASSLAATSNTEAFF

J gene: TRBJ2-1
D gene: -
V gene: TRBV3-1/TRBV3-2
clone size: -
CDR3 DNA: TGTGCCAGCAGCCAGACCTCGGGCGGGAATGAGCAGTTCTTC
CDR3 protein: CASSQTSGGNEQFF

J gene: TRBJ2-7
D gene: TRBD2
V gene: TRBV28
clone size: -
CDR3 DNA: TGTGCCAGCAGTTTAGGATTAGCGGGAGGTTTCTACGAGCAGTACTTC
CDR3 protein: CASSLGLAGGFYEQYF

J gene: TRBJ1-1
D gene: -
V gene: TRBV28
clone size: -
CDR3 DNA: TGTGCCAGCAGTTCCCCGAGGGGCAGGGGAGGGACTGAAGCTTTCTTT
CDR3 protein: CASSSPRGRGGTEAFF